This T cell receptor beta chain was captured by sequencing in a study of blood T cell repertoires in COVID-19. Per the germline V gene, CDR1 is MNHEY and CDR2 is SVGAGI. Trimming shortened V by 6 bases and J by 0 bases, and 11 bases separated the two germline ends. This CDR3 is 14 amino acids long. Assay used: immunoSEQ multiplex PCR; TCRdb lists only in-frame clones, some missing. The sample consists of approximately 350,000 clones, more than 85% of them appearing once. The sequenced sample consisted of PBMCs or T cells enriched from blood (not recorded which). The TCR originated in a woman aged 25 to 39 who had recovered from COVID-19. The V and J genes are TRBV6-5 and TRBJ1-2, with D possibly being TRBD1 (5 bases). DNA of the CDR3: TGTGCCAGCAGCTGGACAAAATCTAACTATGGCTACACCTTC. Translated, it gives CASSWTKSNYGYTF.